This TCR beta chain stems from a study of T cell responses to AZD1222 COVID-19 vaccine. Whole-study results and caveats: Vaccine-related CD4 TCRs covered spike, predominating at 160-218 and 743-854.

The table came from immunoSEQ multiplex PCR; TCRdb's copy has only in-frame clones and leaves some out. Counted here are about 150,000 clones, 75% to 85% occurring once; the ten biggest clones make up about 3.8%. At least ten counts were recorded for this clone. As yet, its antigen is unknown. Germline CDR1 reads MNHEY; CDR2 reads SMNVEV (reference sequence). The CDR3 covers 15 residues. Trimming removed 7 bases at V and 4 bases at J, with 16 bases between. This specimen was peripheral blood, taken on day 0 of MenACWY control vaccination. The chain joins TRBV27 to TRBJ1-4; D may be TRBD1 (6 bases). This receptor was identified in an adult in good health. Here the CDR3 DNA reads TGTGCCAGCACCGCCGGAGGGGGGATTAATGAAAAACTGTTTTTT. It is translated as CASTAGGGINEKLFF.